This T cell receptor (beta chain) was captured in a study of breast tumors, draining lymph nodes, adjacent tissues (dated by TCRdb to 2015 to 2016). About the full investigation: In breast cancer patients, the study compared the TCR beta repertoires of tumor, adjacent nontumor tissue and axillary lymph nodes. The study was designed to assess the relationships and possible T-cell exchange between tumor, surrounding tissue and draining lymph node repertoires in human breast cancer.

Summary of the overall study and its limitations: A scenario in which most tumor T cells derive from the lymph node and then expand within tumor tissue was judged to be consistent with the data. T-cell repertoire diversity in tumors was found to be lower than in lymph nodes but higher than in nontumor tissue, and preferential V and J gene usage was observed. The similarity between tumor and nontumor tissue repertoires was significantly greater in luminal-like breast cancer than in basal-like breast cancer. The study presented the conclusion that tumor T cells originate in lymph nodes as consistent with a hypothesis, not as something directly demonstrated.

Sequenced using an Illumina HiSeq 2000. TCR beta chain libraries were generated through multiplex PCR amplification. The amplified TCR beta chain products were analyzed by high-throughput sequencing. The raw public data were reprocessed by TCRdb itself: fastp quality trimming at Q25, MiXCR clonotype calling, in-frame beta chains only. Identical CDR3 protein sequences are pooled into one entry, listed with their most common genes and DNA. This sample holds fewer than 200,000 distinct CDR3 sequences; 30% to 35% were observed only once. The top ten clonotypes cover 3.5% to 4.5% of the sample. This clonotype was observed a few times. No cognate antigen has been identified for it. A read error may be the cause here, since a much bigger clone is one base away. The CDR3 covers 13 residues, taking in both the cysteine and the phenylalanine. CDR3 DNA only is kept here, 39 bases in frame from base 1. The germline V gene (reference sequence) provides CDR1 DFQATT and CDR2 SNEGSKA.

Lymph node samples came from the axillary draining lymph nodes of breast cancer patients. The rearranged segments are TRBV20-1 and TRBJ2-2; the D element might be TRBD1 or TRBD2, as each aligns at 5 bases. The clonotype originates from a female donor with breast cancer. Some clones in this sample may be carry-over from other donors' samples. Sequencing was performed on axillary lymph node tissue. In nucleotide form, the sequence is TGCAGTGCTAGAGACAGAAGGCACGGGGCGCTGTTTTTT. This yields the protein CSARDRRHGALFF.